This T cell receptor (beta chain) stems from a study of OX40 agonist ivuxolimab in advanced cancers. Study details: Patients in dose escalation had liver, melanoma, kidney or head and neck cancers. Three patients had partial responses: one hepatocellular carcinoma, two cutaneous melanoma.

Regarding the study as a whole: Normalized expansion of T-cell clones was also low for some nonresponders. Researchers report that CD8+ T cells had, on average, more expanded clones than CD4+.

The CDR3 loop spans 13 amino acids. TCRdb's copy holds only in-frame clones and misses some; the assay was immunoSEQ multiplex PCR. This sample carries tens of thousands of clones, roughly 92% of them seen once, and the ten largest clones take about 0.63%. As concerns this clone: What it recognizes is unknown.

The chain employs TRBV21-1 and TRBJ2-4. TRBV21-1 is reported as a pseudogene. This TCR was sampled from an adult with an advanced solid tumor such as melanoma, head and neck, liver or kidney cancer. The sample in question was CD4+ or CD8+ T cells sorted from blood, obtained in a trial of the OX40 agonist ivuxolimab. Here the CDR3 reads CASPASAKNIQYF. The CDR3 DNA is TGTGCCAGCCCAGCTTCTGCCAAAAACATTCAGTACTTC.